What follows is one T cell receptor beta chain and its context. Its antigen is not identified. The CDR3 runs 15 residues. Looked up from germline, CDR1 is SNHLY and CDR2 is FYNNEI. Trimming removed 4 bases at V and 3 bases at J, with 14 bases between. RNA transcripts served as the template for amplifying TCR beta CDR3 regions. A set of HTBI primers served as the primers for a first-round RT-PCR of the TCR CDR3. TCRdb re-derived calls from the multiplex PCR reads in MiXCR, one entry per CDR3 protein. The sample consists of 200,000 to 250,000 distinct CDR3 sequences, about 16% of them appearing once. Diagnosis relied on clinical symptoms, serum thyroxine and TRAb, thyroid ultrasound and orbital computed tomography. The data derive from a study of T cells in Graves' hyperthyroidism and ophthalmopathy. Study-level results: Also found in blood were most expanded thyroid clonotypes above 0.001.

The chain recombines TRBV2 with TRBJ2-3; D is possibly TRBD2 (6 bases). This TCR came from a woman aged 18 to 35 with Graves' ophthalmopathy. Sequenced input: blood. The CDR3 sequence: CASSVWRDVTDTQYF. The DNA of the CDR3 is TGTGCCAGCAGTGTATGGCGGGACGTGACAGATACGCAGTATTTT.